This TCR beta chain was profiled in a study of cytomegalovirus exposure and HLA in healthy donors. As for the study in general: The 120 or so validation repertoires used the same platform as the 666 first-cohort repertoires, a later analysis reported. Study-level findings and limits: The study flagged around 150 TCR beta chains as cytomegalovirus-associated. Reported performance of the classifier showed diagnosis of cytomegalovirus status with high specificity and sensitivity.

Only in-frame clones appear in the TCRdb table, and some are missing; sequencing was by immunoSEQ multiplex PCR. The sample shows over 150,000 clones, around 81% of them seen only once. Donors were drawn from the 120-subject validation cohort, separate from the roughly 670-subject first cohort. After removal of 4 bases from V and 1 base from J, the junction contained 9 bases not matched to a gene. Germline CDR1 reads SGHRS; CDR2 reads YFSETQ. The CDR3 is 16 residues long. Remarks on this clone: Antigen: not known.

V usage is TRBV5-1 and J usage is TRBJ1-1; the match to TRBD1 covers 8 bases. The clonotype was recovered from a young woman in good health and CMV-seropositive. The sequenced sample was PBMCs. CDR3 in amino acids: CASSPTSGTGNTEAFF. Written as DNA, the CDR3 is TGCGCCAGCAGCCCTACGTCCGGGACAGGGAACACTGAAGCTTTCTTT.